This TCR beta chain was identified during a study of cytomegalovirus exposure and HLA in healthy donors. Only in-frame clones appear in the TCRdb table, and some are missing; sequencing was by immunoSEQ multiplex PCR. The table has 250,000 to 350,000 clones, roughly 90% seen once. The donors were in the approximately 110-subject validation cohort; that cohort was separate from the roughly 730-subject first cohort. A note on this clone: Antigen specificity is unknown.

Study findings and constraints: Overall, about 160 TCR beta chains were annotated as cytomegalovirus-associated. One later analysis, an examination of the 120 validation repertoires, found that first-cohort TCR clusters tended to co-occur in them.

Per germline, CDR1 SGHRS and CDR2 YFSETQ. CDR3 length: 11 amino acids. V was pared by 3 bases and J by 5 bases, with 5 bases between. The gene calls are TRBV5-1 and TRBJ2-5; D is unclear. The sequence came from a man aged 30 to 39 in good health and CMV-seronegative. The sequenced material came from PBMCs. In DNA form, the CDR3 reads TGCGCCAGCAGCTCCTACGAGACCCAGTACTTC. Amino acids: CASSSYETQYF.